One and the same sample provided the 5 T cell receptor beta chains below, sequenced in a study of T-cell reconstitution after alpha-beta-depleted transplantation in children. The TCRbeta library was prepared with unique molecular identifiers. TCRdb independently ran MiXCR on the PCR reads; one entry per CDR3 protein. The sample shows about 250,000 distinct CDR3 sequences, 20% to 30% of them seen only once. The source material was PBMCs, mostly from graft donor cells, sampled 360 days after TCRalphabeta/CD19-depleted stem cell transplant. The receptors originated from a female patient between 2 and 15 years old who had a stem cell transplant for congenital amegakaryocytic thrombocytopenia, so the T cells may come from the graft donor.

This clonotype was seen at least ten times. The V gene is TRBV28, the J gene TRBJ2-7, with 10 positions matching TRBD1. The J segment lost 8 bases and the V segment lost 6 bases, leaving 10 bases of the junction unmatched. This CDR3 spans 14 amino acids. Germline assignment: CDR1 MDHEN and CDR2 SYDVKM. In nucleotides, the CDR3 is TGTGCCAGCAGATCCGGGACAGGGGTGGCCAAGCAGTACTTC. Its translation: CASRSGTGVAKQYF.

This chain uses TRBV25-1 with TRBJ2-7, with no clear D. The germline V gene encodes CDR1 MGHDK and CDR2 SYGVNS. This CDR3 has 13 amino acids. V was trimmed by 8 bases and J by 7 bases, leaving 18 bases between them. CDR3 loop: CASSQMGTAEQYF. As DNA, the CDR3 is TGTGCCAGCTCCCAAATGGGAACGGCAGAGCAGTACTTC.

CDR3 in amino acids: CASSLYENNEQFF. The CDR3 coding sequence is TGTGCCAGCAGTTTATACGAAAACAATGAGCAGTTCTTC. This chain connects TRBV27 to TRBJ2-1; D is ambiguous. The CDR3 contains 13 residues. Trimming cost V 1 base and J 5 bases, with 6 bases left between them. Germline V CDR1 and CDR2: MNHEY, SMNVEV (reference sequence).

This clonotype came up a few times. The gene calls are TRBV11-2 and TRBJ2-7; D gene uncertain. This CDR3 spans 13 amino acids. Between the trimmed V and J ends, which lost 0 bases and 2 bases, there was a span of 5 bases. Germline V gives CDR1 SGHAT, CDR2 FQNNGV. CDR3 coding DNA: TGTGCCAGCAGCTTAGAAGACGCCTACGAGCAGTACTTC. As protein: CASSLEDAYEQYF.

This clonotype was detected a few times. V gene TRBV10-3 combines with J gene TRBJ2-7; 9 bases align to TRBD2. The CDR3 is 15 residues long. The J segment lost 6 bases and the V segment lost 2 bases, leaving 8 bases of the junction unmatched. Germline V gene sequence: CDR1 ENHRY, CDR2 SYGVKD. In DNA, the CDR3 is TGTGCCATCAGTGAGGTGGCGGGGGGGTTCTCCGAGCAGTACTTC. Its protein product is CAISEVAGGFSEQYF.